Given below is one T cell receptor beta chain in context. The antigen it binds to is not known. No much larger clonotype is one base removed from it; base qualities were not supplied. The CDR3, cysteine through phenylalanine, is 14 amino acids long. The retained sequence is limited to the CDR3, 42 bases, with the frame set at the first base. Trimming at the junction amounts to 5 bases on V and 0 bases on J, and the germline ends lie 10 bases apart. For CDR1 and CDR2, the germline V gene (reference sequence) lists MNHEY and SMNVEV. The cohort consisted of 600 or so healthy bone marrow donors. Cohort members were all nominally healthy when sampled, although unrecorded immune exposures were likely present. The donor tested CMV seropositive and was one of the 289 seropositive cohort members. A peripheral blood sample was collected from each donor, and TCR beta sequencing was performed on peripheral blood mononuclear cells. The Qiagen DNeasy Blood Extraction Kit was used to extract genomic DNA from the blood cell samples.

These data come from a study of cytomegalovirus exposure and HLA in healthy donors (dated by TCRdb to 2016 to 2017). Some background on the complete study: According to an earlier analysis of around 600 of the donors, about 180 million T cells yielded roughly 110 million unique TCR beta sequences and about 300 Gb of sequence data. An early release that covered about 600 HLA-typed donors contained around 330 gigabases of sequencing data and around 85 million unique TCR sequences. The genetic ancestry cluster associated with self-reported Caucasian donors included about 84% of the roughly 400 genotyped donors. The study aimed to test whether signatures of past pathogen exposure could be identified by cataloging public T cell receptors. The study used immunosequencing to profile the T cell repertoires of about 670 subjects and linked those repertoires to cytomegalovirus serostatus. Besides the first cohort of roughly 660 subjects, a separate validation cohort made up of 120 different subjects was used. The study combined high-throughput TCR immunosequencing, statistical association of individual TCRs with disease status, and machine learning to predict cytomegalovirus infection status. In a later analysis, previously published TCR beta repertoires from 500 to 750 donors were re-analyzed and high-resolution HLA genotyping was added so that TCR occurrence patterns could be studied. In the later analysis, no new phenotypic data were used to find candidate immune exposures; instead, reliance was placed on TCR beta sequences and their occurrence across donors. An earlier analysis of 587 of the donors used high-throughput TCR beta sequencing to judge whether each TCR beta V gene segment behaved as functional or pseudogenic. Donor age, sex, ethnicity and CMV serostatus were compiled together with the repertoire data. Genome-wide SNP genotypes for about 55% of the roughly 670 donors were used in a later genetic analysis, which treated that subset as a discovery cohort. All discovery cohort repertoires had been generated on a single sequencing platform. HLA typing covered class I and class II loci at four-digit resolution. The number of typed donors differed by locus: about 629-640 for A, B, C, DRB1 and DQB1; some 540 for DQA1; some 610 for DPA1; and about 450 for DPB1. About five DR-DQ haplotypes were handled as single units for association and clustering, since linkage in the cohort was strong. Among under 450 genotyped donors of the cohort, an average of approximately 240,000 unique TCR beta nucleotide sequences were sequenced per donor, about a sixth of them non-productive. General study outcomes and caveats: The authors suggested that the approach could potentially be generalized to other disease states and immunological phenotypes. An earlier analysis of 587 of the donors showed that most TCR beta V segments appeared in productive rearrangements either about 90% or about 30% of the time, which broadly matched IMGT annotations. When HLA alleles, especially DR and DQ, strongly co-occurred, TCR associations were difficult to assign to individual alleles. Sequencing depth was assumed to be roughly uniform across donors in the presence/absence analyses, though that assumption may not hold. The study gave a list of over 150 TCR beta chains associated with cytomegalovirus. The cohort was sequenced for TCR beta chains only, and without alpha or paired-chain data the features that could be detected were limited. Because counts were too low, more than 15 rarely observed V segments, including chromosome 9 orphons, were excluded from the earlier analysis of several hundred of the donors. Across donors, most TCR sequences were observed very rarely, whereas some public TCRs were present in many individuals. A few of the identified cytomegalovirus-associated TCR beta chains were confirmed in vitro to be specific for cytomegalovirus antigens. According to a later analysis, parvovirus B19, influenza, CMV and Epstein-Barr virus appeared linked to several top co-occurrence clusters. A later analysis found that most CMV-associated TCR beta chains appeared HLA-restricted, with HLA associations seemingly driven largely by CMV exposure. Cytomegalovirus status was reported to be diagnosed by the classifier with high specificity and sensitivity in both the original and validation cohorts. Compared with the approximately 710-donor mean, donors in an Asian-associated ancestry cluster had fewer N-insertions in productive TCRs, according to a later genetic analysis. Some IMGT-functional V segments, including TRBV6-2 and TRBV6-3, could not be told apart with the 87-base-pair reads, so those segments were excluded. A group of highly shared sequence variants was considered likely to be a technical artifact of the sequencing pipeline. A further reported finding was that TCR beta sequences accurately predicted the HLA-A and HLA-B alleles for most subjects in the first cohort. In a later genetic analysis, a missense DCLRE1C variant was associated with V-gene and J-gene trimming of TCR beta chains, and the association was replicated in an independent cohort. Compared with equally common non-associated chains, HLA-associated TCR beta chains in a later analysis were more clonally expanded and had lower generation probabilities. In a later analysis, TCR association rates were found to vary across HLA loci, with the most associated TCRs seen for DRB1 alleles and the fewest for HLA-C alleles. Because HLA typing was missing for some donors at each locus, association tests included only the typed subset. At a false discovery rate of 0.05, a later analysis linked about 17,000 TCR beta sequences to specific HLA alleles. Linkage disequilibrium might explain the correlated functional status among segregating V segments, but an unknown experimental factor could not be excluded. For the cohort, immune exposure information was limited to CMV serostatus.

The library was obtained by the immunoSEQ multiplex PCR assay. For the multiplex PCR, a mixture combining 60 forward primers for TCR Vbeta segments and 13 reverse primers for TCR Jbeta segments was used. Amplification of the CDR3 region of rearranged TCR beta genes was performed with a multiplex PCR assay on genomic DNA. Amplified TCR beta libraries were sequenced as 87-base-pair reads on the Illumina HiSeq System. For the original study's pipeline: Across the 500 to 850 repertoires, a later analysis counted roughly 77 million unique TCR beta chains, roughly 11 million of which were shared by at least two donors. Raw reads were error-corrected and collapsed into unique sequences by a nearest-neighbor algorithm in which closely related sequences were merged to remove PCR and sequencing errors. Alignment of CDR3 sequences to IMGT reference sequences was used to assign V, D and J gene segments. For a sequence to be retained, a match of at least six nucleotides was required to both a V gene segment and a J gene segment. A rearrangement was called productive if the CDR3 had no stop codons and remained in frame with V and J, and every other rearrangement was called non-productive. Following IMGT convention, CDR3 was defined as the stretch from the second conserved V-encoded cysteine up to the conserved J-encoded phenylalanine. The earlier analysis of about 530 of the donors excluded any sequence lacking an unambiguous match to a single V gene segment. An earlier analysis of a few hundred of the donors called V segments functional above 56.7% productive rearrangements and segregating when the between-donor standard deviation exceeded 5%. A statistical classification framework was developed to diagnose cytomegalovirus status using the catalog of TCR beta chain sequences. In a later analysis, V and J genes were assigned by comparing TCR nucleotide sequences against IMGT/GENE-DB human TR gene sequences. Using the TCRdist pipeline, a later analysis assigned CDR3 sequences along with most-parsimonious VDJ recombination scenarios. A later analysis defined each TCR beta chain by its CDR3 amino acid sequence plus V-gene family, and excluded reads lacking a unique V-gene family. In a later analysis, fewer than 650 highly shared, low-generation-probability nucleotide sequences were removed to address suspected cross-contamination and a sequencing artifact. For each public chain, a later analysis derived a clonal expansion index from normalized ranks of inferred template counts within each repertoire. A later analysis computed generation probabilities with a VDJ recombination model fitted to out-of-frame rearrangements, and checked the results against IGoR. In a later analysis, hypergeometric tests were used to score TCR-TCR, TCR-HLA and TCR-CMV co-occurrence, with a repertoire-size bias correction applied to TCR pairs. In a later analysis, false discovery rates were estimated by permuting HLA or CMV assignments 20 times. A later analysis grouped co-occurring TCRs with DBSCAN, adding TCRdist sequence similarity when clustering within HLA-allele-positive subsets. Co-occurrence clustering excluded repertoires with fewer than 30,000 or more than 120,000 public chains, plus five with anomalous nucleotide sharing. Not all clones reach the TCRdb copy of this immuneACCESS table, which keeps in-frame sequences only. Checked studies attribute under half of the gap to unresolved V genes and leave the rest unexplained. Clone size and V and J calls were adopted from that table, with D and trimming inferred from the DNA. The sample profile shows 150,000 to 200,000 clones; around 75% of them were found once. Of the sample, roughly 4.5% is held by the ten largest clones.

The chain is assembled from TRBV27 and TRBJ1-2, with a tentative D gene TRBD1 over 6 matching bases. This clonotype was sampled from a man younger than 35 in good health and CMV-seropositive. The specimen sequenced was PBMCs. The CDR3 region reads CASSTGFTNYGYTF. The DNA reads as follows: TGTGCCAGCAGTACAGGGTTCACTAACTATGGCTACACCTTC.